This T cell receptor (beta chain) was identified during a study of monozygotic twins with cystic fibrosis (dated by TCRdb to the early 2020s). Some background on the complete study: Barcoded libraries were prepared from 2.5 to 3.5 micrograms of fragmented DNA with roughly 14 PCR cycles. Ten female and six male twin pairs, aged roughly 2.0 to 40 years (median approximately 9.1 years) and mostly children and adolescents, were included in the cohort. Data for three of the twin pairs had previously been reported in another context. Twins were ranked among over a thousand cohort participants for weight-for-height and FEVPerc (FEV1 disease centile) on the day of blood sampling. To assess genetic influence on V and J gene usage, the study compared TCR beta repertoires within and across 16 monozygotic twin pairs with cystic fibrosis.

What the authors observed across the whole study: V gene usage was most similar to the co-twin for 13 of 16 pairs, and J usage for 8 of 16 pairs, suggesting genetic constraints. Nucleotide-identical clonotype sharing was significantly higher within monozygotic CF twin pairs than between unrelated CF individuals (P = 0.000026, Mann-Whitney). Only a small cohort was studied, and no association of shared CDR3 numbers with age, concordance or disease severity was found. Simpson clonality was found to be generally low (median 0.0095), suggesting a naive-dominated repertoire, although higher clonality was observed in the most severely affected patients.

V sheds 4 bases and J sheds 3 bases, leaving 16 bases between their ends. CDR1 and CDR2 were assigned from the germline V gene as SGHDT and YYEEEE. The CDR3 holds 15 amino acids from the cysteine to the phenylalanine. Only the CDR3 DNA is retained, 45 bases long and in frame from the first base. The twin pairs came from the European Cystic Fibrosis Twin and Sibling Study Cohort, which recruited patients from more than 150 CF clinics across 14 European countries. Zygosity and CFTR genotype were verified in-house, with zygosity tested by multiplex PCR of nine short tandem repeat loci. Each twin gave a peripheral blood sample, and clinical parameters were documented on that same day of blood sampling. Phenol/chloroform extraction was used to isolate genomic DNA from peripheral blood cells, and the DNA was then kept in TE buffer at 4 degrees C. TCR beta CDR3 regions were amplified by multiplex PCR with the immunoSEQ immune profiling system according to the manufacturer's instructions. An Illumina NextSeq system was used to carry out the sequencing. The paper's data handling went like this. The immunoSEQ Analyzer platform handled processing of the sequence data, and clonality was calculated by taking the square root of Simpson's index of productive rearrangements. Similarity in V and J usage was measured by Jensen-Shannon distance, and OLGA was used to compute CDR3 generation probabilities. The immuneACCESS database (August 2020) and VDJdb (December 2020) were searched for shared CDR3 sequences. This is the immuneACCESS table as TCRdb keeps it, with only in-frame sequences that have V and J called. A part of the clones is gone; compared with another copy, unresolved V genes explain less than half, and the rest is unexplained. That table gives V, J and clone size, and the DNA gave D and trimming. In all, the sample holds 12,000 to 15,000 clones, and approximately 90% of those were seen once. The ten biggest clones cover 0.65% to 0.9% of the sample.

Comment on this clone: What this receptor recognizes is not known. Nothing much larger sits one base from this clone, and base qualities are not available.

The sequence is built from TRBV5-6 and TRBJ1-1, and perhaps TRBD1 as D gene, on 5 matching bases. The TCR sequence derives from a boy aged 10-17 years with cystic fibrosis. The source material was blood. Read as DNA, the sequence is TGTGCCAGCAGCGAAACAGGCCGAGGTGACACTGAAGCTTTCTTT. Translated, this gives CASSETGRGDTEAFF. Here the CDR3 is joined to the reference TRBV5-6 and TRBJ1-1 genes, and the full variable domain is: DAGVTQSPTHLIKTRGQQVTLRCSPKSGHDTVSWYQQALGQGPQFIFQYYEEEERQRGNFPDRFSGHQFPNYSSELNVNALLLGDSALYLCASSETGRGDTEAFFGQGTRLTVV.